This T cell receptor beta chain was obtained from a study of cytomegalovirus exposure and HLA in healthy donors. Germline V CDR1 and CDR2: MGHRA, YSYEKL. The ends were cut back, 2 bases at V and 2 bases at J, with 19 bases in the middle. The CDR3 totals 17 residues. A word on this clone: Its antigen is undetermined.

Profiled with immunoSEQ multiplex PCR; TCRdb holds only in-frame clones, not every one. This sample carries about 270,000 clones, 65% to 90% of them seen once, and the ten largest clones take roughly 1%. Study results and limitations: TCR beta chains numbering 164 were designated cytomegalovirus-associated.

An approximately 130-subject validation cohort, separate from the roughly 700-subject first cohort, supplied the donors. This clonotype originated in a young woman in good health and CMV-seronegative. The sample taken for sequencing was PBMCs. The V call is TRBV4-1, the J call TRBJ2-7, with a possible D match to TRBD1 (5 bases). CDR3 residues: CASSQYPPSPRAYEQYF. The CDR3 DNA is TGCGCCAGCAGCCAATACCCTCCCTCTCCCAGGGCCTACGAGCAGTACTTC.